This T cell receptor (beta chain) was profiled in a study of blood T cell repertoires in COVID-19. As for the study in general: Acute-phase and convalescent COVID-19 samples originated in the United States, Italy and Spain. The cDNA or gDNA used as material had been derived from T cells, B-cell-depleted T cells, or PBMCs.

Per the study methods: Amplification of reference gene primers provided the estimated nucleated cell counts. Sequencing was performed with immunoSEQ multiplex PCR; in TCRdb, only in-frame clones are kept and a portion is missing. The V and J calls and clone size were taken over from that table, and D and trimming were inferred from the DNA. The data hold 85,000 to 95,000 clones, with around nine tenths observed a single time. This TCR derives from a woman in her forties or fifties in a cohort sampled during active COVID-19. The sample was peripheral blood.

The CDR3 is CASGLRRDSYEQYF. As DNA, the CDR3 is TGTGCTAGTGGTTTGAGGCGGGACTCCTACGAGCAGTACTTC. The J gene is TRBJ2-7, the V gene TRBV12-5, with D maybe TRBD2 (6 bases). The CDR3 has 14 residues. V gave up 2 bases and J gave up 0 bases, with 8 bases separating them. The germline gives CDR1 LGHNT, CDR2 FRNRAP. The complete variable domain, with remaining parts taken from reference TRBV12-5 and TRBJ2-7, reads DARVTQTPRHKVTEMGQEVTMRCQPILGHNTVFWYRQTMMQGLELLAYFRNRAPLDDSGMPKDRFSAEMPDATLATLKIQPSEPRDSAVYFCASGLRRDSYEQYFGPGTRLTVT.